The clone carrying this T cell receptor (beta chain) was recorded many times. These data come from a study of regulatory T cells in long-lasting Graves disease. With iRepertoire HTBI primers and Arm-PCR of CDR3 regions, TCR beta libraries were built. MiXCR was run by TCRdb on the multiplex PCR reads, yielding one entry per CDR3 protein. This sample has around 400,000 distinct CDR3 sequences, with around 11% found just once. The V and J ends lost 3 bases and 4 bases respectively, with 9 bases between them. The CDR3 runs to 13 residues. Germline loops: CDR1 SGHAT, CDR2 FQNNGV. Time point denoted: newly diagnosed GD, antithyroid drugs for less than 3 months. PBMCs provided the RNA from which the TCR library was made. This same sample was also part of a study on T cells in Graves' hyperthyroidism and ophthalmopathy. Turning to that study: Diagnostic assessment was based on clinical symptoms, serum thyroxine and TRAb, thyroid ultrasound and orbital computed tomography.

J is TRBJ2-5 and V is TRBV11-2; perhaps TRBD2 as D (6 bases). This receptor was taken from a woman between 18 and 29 years old with Graves disease. The sample here was peripheral blood mononuclear cells (PBMCs), taken at new diagnosis, from a patient treated with antithyroid drugs. The CDR3 reads CASSLYGGETQYF. In nucleotides, the CDR3 is TGTGCCAGCAGCTTGTACGGGGGAGAGACCCAGTACTTC. Variable domain in full (rest from reference TRBV11-2 and TRBJ2-5): EAGVAQSPRYKIIEKRQSVAFWCNPISGHATLYWYQQILGQGPKLLIQFQNNGVVDDSQLPKDRFSAERLKGVDSTLKIQPAKLEDSAVYLCASSLYGGETQYFGPGTRLLVL.